The rows below give T cell receptor beta chains drawn from one sample of a study of shared clonotypes between healthy human individuals. Generated by immunoSEQ multiplex PCR, the TCRdb table keeps only in-frame clones and is missing some. Altogether 300,000 to 400,000 clones are present, roughly 84% being singletons, with the ten largest covering around 15%. The sequenced sample consisted of memory CD8+ T cells sorted from blood. The receptors originated from a young man in good health. Both conserved end residues are part of each CDR3. The D gene is left open where the match is weak. The size entry is marked missing in some rows and otherwise reads once, few, many or a size class.

D gene	clone size	J gene	V gene	CDR3 DNA	CDR3 protein
TRBD2	NA	TRBJ2-1	TRBV29-1	TGCAGCGTTGAATCCCCTACTACCCCGGGAGCCCGGGAGGAGGGTGAGCAGTTCTTC	CSVESPTTPGAREEGEQFF
TRBD2	NA	TRBJ2-5	TRBV5-8	TGTGCCAGCAGAAATCGGGACTATCCGTACCAAGAGACCCAGTACTTC	CASRNRDYPYQETQYF
TRBD2	NA	TRBJ2-3	TRBV29-1	TGCAGCGTTCCCCAGCGGGGGGTGTTGACAGATACGCAGTATTTT	CSVPQRGVLTDTQYF
NA	NA	TRBJ2-7	TRBV27	TGTGCCAGCAGTTGGGGGTCCGCCGTTTCCTACGAGCAGTACTTC	CASSWGSAVSYEQYF
NA	NA	TRBJ2-7	TRBV6-5	TGTGCCAGCAGTTATGGAGGGCCTTACGAGCAGTACTTC	CASSYGGPYEQYF
TRBD1	NA	TRBJ1-1	TRBV10-1	TGCGCCAGCAGTGACCCCGGGACAGGAGCAGAAGCTTTCTTT	CASSDPGTGAEAFF
TRBD2	NA	TRBJ2-3	TRBV5-5	TGTGCCAGCAGCCAAGACGGGACTAGCGGGGTCGGTCCAGATACGCAGTATTTT	CASSQDGTSGVGPDTQYF
NA	NA	TRBJ1-2	TRBV6-5	TGTGCCAGCAGTTACTCGGAAGGAGCTTATGGCTACACCTTC	CASSYSEGAYGYTF
NA	NA	TRBJ1-1	TRBV5-1	TGCGCCAGCAGCTTGGGACGAAACACTGAAGCTTTCTTT	CASSLGRNTEAFF
NA	NA	TRBJ2-3	TRBV6-5	TGTGCCAGCAGTGATCCGCCCGACACAGATACGCAGTATTTT	CASSDPPDTDTQYF
TRBD1	NA	TRBJ2-3	TRBV5-6	TGTGCCAGCAGCTTGCAGGGGGCCGGAGATACGCAGTATTTT	CASSLQGAGDTQYF
NA	NA	TRBJ1-1	TRBV9	TGTGCCAGCAGCCCAGGGACCGAGAACACTGAAGCTTTCTTT	CASSPGTENTEAFF
NA	NA	TRBJ1-2	TRBV27	TGTGCCAGCAGTTTGGCCATTAACTATGGCTACACCTTC	CASSLAINYGYTF
NA	NA	TRBJ1-1	TRBV15	TGTGCCACCAGCAGAGATGGGAACAGGCTTGAAGCTTTCTTT	CATSRDGNRLEAFF
TRBD2	NA	TRBJ2-1	TRBV11-2	TGTGCCAGCAGCTTAGATCGCGGCGGGAGCTCCTACAATGAGCAGTTCTTC	CASSLDRGGSSYNEQFF
TRBD2	NA	TRBJ2-5	TRBV7-9	TGTGCCAGCAGCTTAGTTGCGGGAGGGCCTGTTGAGACCCAGTACTTC	CASSLVAGGPVETQYF
TRBD1	NA	TRBJ2-7	TRBV5-1	TGCGCCAGCAGCTTGGGACAGGGCTTATACGAGCAGTACTTC	CASSLGQGLYEQYF
NA	NA	TRBJ1-1	TRBV9	TGTGCCAGCAGTATAGGTGGAGGGACTGAAGCTTTCTTT	CASSIGGGTEAFF
NA	NA	TRBJ2-2	TRBV9	TGTGCCAGCAGCGCCCGGATTGGGGGGCCCACCGGGGAGCTGTTTTTT	CASSARIGGPTGELFF
TRBD2	NA	TRBJ2-7	TRBV7-2	TGTGCCAGCAGCCCCCTAGCGGGAGATTCCTACGAGCAGTACTTC	CASSPLAGDSYEQYF
NA	NA	TRBJ1-1	TRBV27	TGTGCCAGCAGTGAGATTATGGGGAACACTGAAGCTTTCTTT	CASSEIMGNTEAFF
NA	NA	TRBJ2-5	TRBV13	TGTGCCAGCAGCCCGTATAGCGGAGGGTACCAAGAGACCCAGTACTTC	CASSPYSGGYQETQYF
NA	NA	TRBJ1-1	TRBV6-5	TGTGCCAGCAGTTACAGGGGGGGAAACACTGAAGCTTTCTTT	CASSYRGGNTEAFF
NA	NA	TRBJ1-4	TRBV5-1	TGCGCCAGCAGCTTGGAGGGGACTAATGAAAAACTGTTTTTT	CASSLEGTNEKLFF
TRBD1	once	TRBJ1-3	TRBV5-1	TGCGCCAGCAGCGTAGAGACAGGGGATGGAAACACCATATATTTT	CASSVETGDGNTIYF
TRBD1	NA	TRBJ1-2	TRBV15	TGTGCCACCTCGCCTGACAGGGGGCCGGGTGGCTACACCTTC	CATSPDRGPGGYTF
NA	NA	TRBJ1-4	TRBV6-5	TGTGCCAGCAGTTACTCGGTGGGGGAAAGGGGTGAAAAACTGTTTTTT	CASSYSVGERGEKLFF
NA	NA	TRBJ1-1	TRBV7-4	TGTGCCAGCAGCCCCCGGGACACCAAACGGCCTGAAGCTTTCTTT	CASSPRDTKRPEAFF
NA	once	TRBJ1-2	TRBV28	TGTGCCAGCAGTCCCTATCGTATGAGACAGCATTCCTCCTATGGCTACACCTTC	CASSPYRMRQHSSYGYTF
NA	NA	TRBJ2-7	TRBV28	TGTGCCAGCAGCAAGAGTACAGGGTTCTACGAGCAGTACTTC	CASSKSTGFYEQYF
TRBD2	NA	TRBJ2-7	TRBV9	TGTGCCAGCAGCGTAGGCGGGAGTGGTTCCTACGAGCAGTACTTC	CASSVGGSGSYEQYF
TRBD1	NA	TRBJ2-5	TRBV30	TGTGCCTGGAGTGGGACAGGGGGTCGAGAGACCCAGTACTTC	CAWSGTGGRETQYF
NA	many	TRBJ1-1	TRBV13	TGTGCCAGCAGCTTAGAAGGGGCCGGGGCTGAAGCTTTCTTT	CASSLEGAGAEAFF
TRBD2	NA	TRBJ2-2	TRBV7-9	TGTGCCAGCAGCTTCCGGACTAGCGGGATTGACACCGGGGAGCTGTTTTTT	CASSFRTSGIDTGELFF
TRBD1	NA	TRBJ1-1	TRBV30	TGTGCCTGTTCTACCGGGACAGGGTTTTCTGAAGCTTTCTTT	CACSTGTGFSEAFF
TRBD1	NA	TRBJ2-1	TRBV27	TGTGCCAGCAGTTGGACAGGGAACAATGAGCAGTTCTTC	CASSWTGNNEQFF
NA	NA	TRBJ2-7	TRBV6-6	TGTGCCAGCAGTTACTCGGGGACTGACGAGCAGTACTTC	CASSYSGTDEQYF
TRBD2	NA	TRBJ2-7	TRBV6-5	TGTGCCAGCAGTTATTACGGGGGGTCCTACGAGCAGTACTTC	CASSYYGGSYEQYF
NA	many	TRBJ2-3	TRBV6-6	TGTGCCAGCAGTCCGACCCGAGTTGGGGGCACAGATACGCAGTATTTT	CASSPTRVGGTDTQYF
NA	few	TRBJ2-7	TRBV9	TGTGCCAGCAGCGTAGCCCCCGGGCTCGAGCAGTACTTC	CASSVAPGLEQYF
TRBD1	NA	TRBJ1-5	TRBV19	TGTGCCAGTAGTATCGACAGGACAGGGGAGGATCAGCCCCAGCATTTT	CASSIDRTGEDQPQHF
NA	NA	TRBJ2-3	TRBV11-2	TGTGCCAGCAGCCGGAGCGGAGAGAACACAGATACGCAGTATTTT	CASSRSGENTDTQYF
TRBD2	NA	TRBJ2-1	TRBV5-1	TGCGCCAGCGGCGGGCTAGCGGGGGTCCTGAGCTCCTACAATGAGCAGTTCTTC	CASGGLAGVLSSYNEQFF
TRBD1	NA	TRBJ2-7	TRBV9	TGTGCCAGCAGCGTAACGGGACAGGGGTACGAGCAGTACTTC	CASSVTGQGYEQYF
TRBD1	NA	TRBJ2-7	TRBV9	TGTGCCAGCAGCGTGGACAGGGGACATTACGAGCAGTACTTC	CASSVDRGHYEQYF
NA	NA	TRBJ2-7	TRBV4-3	TGCGCCAGCAGCCAAGATCGGGGCACGTCCTACGAGCAGTACTTC	CASSQDRGTSYEQYF
NA	many	TRBJ1-2	TRBV5-6	TGTGCCAGCAGCTTGGATGACAACGGCTACACCTTC	CASSLDDNGYTF
TRBD1	NA	TRBJ2-1	TRBV15	TGTGCCACCCGGGACAGGGGTGTTCTTACATTTAACAATGAGCAGTTCTTC	CATRDRGVLTFNNEQFF
NA	NA	TRBJ2-7	TRBV6-5	TGTGCCAGCAGTTACTCTGGGGGCCAGATTACCTACGAGCAGTACTTC	CASSYSGGQITYEQYF
NA	NA	TRBJ1-2	TRBV7-2	TGTGCCAGCAGCTTAGGTCCGGACGCCCAGGACTATGGCTACACCTTC	CASSLGPDAQDYGYTF
NA	NA	TRBJ2-1	TRBV30	TGTGCCTGGAACTGGGGGGCGACCTACAATGAGCAGTTCTTC	CAWNWGATYNEQFF
NA	NA	TRBJ2-7	TRBV19	TGTGCCAGTAGTATAACCGGGATCCAAGACTCCTACGAGCAGTACTTC	CASSITGIQDSYEQYF